Reported below is one T cell receptor beta chain. Its target is not known. This sample stems from a study of OX40 agonist ivuxolimab in advanced cancers. Baseline was the first blood sampling point, followed by cycle 4 day 1 and cycle 7 day 1. TCRdb's table, derived via immunoSEQ multiplex PCR, lists solely in-frame clones and lacks some. Of approximately 47,000 clones in the sample, about 81% are singletons; the top ten hold more than 5.5%. This CDR3 spans 15 amino acids. Germline loops: CDR1 SGHAT, CDR2 FQNNGV. Trimming removed 1 base at V and 4 bases at J, with 10 bases between. Findings and limits, study-wide: The average count of expanded clones was higher among CD8+ T cells than among CD4+.

This chain links TRBV11-2 with TRBJ2-2; no firm D call. Sequences were derived from CD4+ or CD8+ T cells sorted from blood, sampled in a trial of the OX40 agonist ivuxolimab. This clonotype originated in an adult with an advanced solid tumor such as melanoma, head and neck, liver or kidney cancer. CDR3 sequence reads: CASSLVGFSTGELFF. The CDR3 bases are TGTGCCAGCAGCTTAGTCGGGTTTTCCACCGGGGAGCTGTTTTTT.